In its sample, the clone carrying this TCR beta chain was seen many times. The source of the sample is a study of regulatory T cells in long-lasting Graves disease. As for time point: newly diagnosed GD, antithyroid drugs for less than 3 months. Extracted PBMC RNA gave rise to the TCR library. Arm-PCR of CDR3 regions with iRepertoire HTBI primers generated TCR beta libraries. TCRdb reprocessed the multiplex PCR reads with MiXCR, giving one entry per CDR3 protein. The repertoire holds about 210,000 distinct CDR3 sequences, with around a fifth as singletons. This CDR3 region has 15 residues. Germline values: CDR1 MNHEY, CDR2 SVGAGI. V was cut by 1 base and J by 6 bases, with 15 bases left in between. These records were also assigned to another study, of T cells in Graves' hyperthyroidism and ophthalmopathy.

The gene calls are TRBV6-5 and TRBJ1-1; D is possibly TRBD1 (6 bases). This receptor was obtained from a woman aged 25-40 years with Graves disease. The sequencing here drew on peripheral blood mononuclear cells (PBMCs), taken at new diagnosis, from a patient treated with antithyroid drugs. For the CDR3, the DNA is TGTGCCAGCAGTTACTTAGACGGGGGCAAGGCTGAAGCTTTCTTT. Translating it yields CASSYLDGGKAEAFF.